The T cell receptor (beta chain) described here comes from a study of OX40 agonist ivuxolimab in advanced cancers. Study in general: Earlier anti-PD-1, anti-PD-L1 or anti-CTLA-4 therapy was permitted; over 35% had received some.

The repertoire was sequenced with immunoSEQ multiplex PCR; TCRdb's copy has only in-frame clones and lacks some. Of about 55,000 clones in the sample, 88% were seen once. This CDR3 contains 13 residues. From germline, CDR1 is MGHRA and CDR2 YSYEKL. V lost 3 bases, J lost 7 bases, and 12 bases lay in between. This clone was found a few times. The antigen remains undetermined. Study results and limitations: Both CD4+ and CD8+ T cell populations in blood had undergone clonal expansion by week 6 at 0.1 to 3.0 mg/kg. Certain nonresponding patients likewise had low normalized T-cell clonal expansion.

No patient had autoimmune disease or received systemic immunosuppression. Specimen: CD4+ or CD8+ T cells sorted from blood, collected in a trial of the OX40 agonist ivuxolimab. The chain uses TRBV4-1 and TRBJ1-2; no clear D. This clonotype was sampled from an adult with an advanced solid tumor such as melanoma, head and neck, liver or kidney cancer. The CDR3 loop reads CASSQTPLGGYTF. DNA of the CDR3: TGCGCCAGCAGCCAGACACCCCTGGGTGGCTACACCTTC.